This T cell receptor (beta chain) was recorded in a study of CD8 T cells in ankylosing spondylitis. Study outcomes and limitations: Under 10 highly homologous variants formed a TCR beta motif that appeared characteristic of ankylosing spondylitis blood.

TCRdb re-called the 5' RACE reads through MiXCR, storing one row per CDR3 protein. The sample has about 540,000 distinct CDR3 sequences, roughly 13% seen once. This clonotype was detected a few times. Its specificity is not known. Sequencing was carried out using blood, either unsorted or a sorted T cell fraction (not recorded which). This TCR came from a male donor with ankylosing spondylitis.

The CDR3 loop is CAISSPGRGNEKLFF. The CDR3 bases are TGTGCCATCAGCTCACCGGGACGGGGAAATGAAAAACTGTTTTTT. The chain combines TRBV10-3 with TRBJ1-4; D possibly corresponds to TRBD1 (5 bases). Trimming pared 6 bases from V and 5 bases from J, leaving 16 bases between. This CDR3 contains 15 residues. CDR1 is ENHRY and CDR2 is SYGVKD in the germline V gene.